Below, one T cell receptor (beta chain) is given with its context. Its antigen remains unknown. Lacking the conserved final phenylalanine or tryptophan, this CDR3 likely reflects a read error. No DNA is shown, since the ends of the CDR3 on it are uncertain; the CDR3 is the one TCRdb lists. A total of 17 residues make up the CDR3, ends included. Unsorted bulk tissue of about 17-32 mg yielded co-extracted RNA and DNA. The data derive from a study of tumor-infiltrating lymphocytes in primary liver carcinoma. Findings and caveats of the study: Top clones occupying all five tumor regions numbered only about 8-25%.

Priming with a constant-region primer yielded TCR beta cDNA from around 540 ng total RNA. Three rounds of nested multiplex PCR with slightly modified ARM-PCR produced TCR beta libraries. Two initial PCR rounds of about 9 cycles each paired TRBV1-TRBV30 forward primers with a C-beta reverse primer. TCRdb re-called the multiplex PCR reads with MiXCR, one entry per CDR3 protein. The sample includes approximately 120,000 distinct CDR3 sequences, under 65% of them seen just once. This clonotype originated in a woman aged 60-75 years with primary liver carcinoma and hepatitis B virus infection. Material for sequencing was liver tumor tissue from sampling region 3. The sample's subset: tumor region T3, left-lateral pole. This chain uses TRBV12-3 or TRBV12-4 with TRBJ2-6; the DNA was not used to check the table's D call, TRBD2. Here the CDR3 reads CPSSPPRAYSGANVLTS.